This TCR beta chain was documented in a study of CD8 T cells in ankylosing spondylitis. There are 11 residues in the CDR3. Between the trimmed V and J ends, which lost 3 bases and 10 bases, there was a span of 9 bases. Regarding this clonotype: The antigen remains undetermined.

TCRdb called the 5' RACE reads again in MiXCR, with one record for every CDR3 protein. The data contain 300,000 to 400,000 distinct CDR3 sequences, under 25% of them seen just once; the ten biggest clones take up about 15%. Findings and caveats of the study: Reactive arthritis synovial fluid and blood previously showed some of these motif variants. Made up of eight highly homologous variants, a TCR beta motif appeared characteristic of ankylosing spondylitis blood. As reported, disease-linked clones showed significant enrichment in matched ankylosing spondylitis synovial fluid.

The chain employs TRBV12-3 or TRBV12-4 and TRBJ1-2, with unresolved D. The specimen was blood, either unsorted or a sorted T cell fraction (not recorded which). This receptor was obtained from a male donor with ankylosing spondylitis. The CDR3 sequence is CASSFGSHYTF. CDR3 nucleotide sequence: TGTGCCAGCAGTTTCGGCAGCCACTACACCTTC.